The entry below gives a single T cell receptor beta chain sequence along with its context. CDR3 length: 13 amino acids. Trimming shortened V by 8 bases and J by 2 bases, and 10 bases separated the two germline ends. Germline V lookup: CDR1 SNHLY, CDR2 FYNNEI. This sample is part of a study of blood T cell repertoires in COVID-19. Study as a whole: Acute and convalescent COVID-19 specimens originated in the United States, Italy and Spain. PBMCs, B-cell-depleted T cells, or T cells provided the cDNA or gDNA that made up the material.

In the authors' workflow: For nucleated cells, counts were estimated from reference gene primer amplification. The table came from immunoSEQ multiplex PCR; TCRdb's copy has only in-frame clones and leaves some out. V, J and clone size were drawn from that table, and D and trimming were deduced from the DNA. The table lists about 170,000 clones, almost 85% of them singletons, with about 8% in the top ten. The chain recombines TRBV2 with TRBJ1-5, with D unresolved. The sequenced sample was peripheral blood. This TCR was sampled from a man aged 35 to 55 who had recovered from COVID-19. This CDR3 reads CASRVLGNQPQHF. In DNA form, the CDR3 reads TGTGCCAGCCGGGTTCTGGGCAATCAGCCCCAGCATTTT.